The 3 T cell receptor beta chains presented below share a single source sample, sequenced in a study of blood T cell repertoires in COVID-19. Repertoires were generated with immunoSEQ multiplex PCR, while TCRdb's copy carries only in-frame clones and drops some. The table includes about 200,000 clones, 85% to 95% detected once. The sequenced material came from peripheral blood. All receptors come from a man aged 30-40 years with COVID-19, enrolled during active disease.

This clone has just a few counts. The genes are TRBV5-1 and TRBJ1-4; D perhaps matches TRBD1 (5 bases). Trimming pared 7 bases from V and 7 bases from J, leaving 14 bases between. The CDR3 contains 13 residues. CDR1 and CDR2 (germline): SGHRS, YFSETQ. CDR3: CASSQAGLEKLFF. In DNA form, the CDR3 reads TGCGCCAGCTCCCAGGCGGGGCTTGAAAAACTGTTTTTT. Variable domain in full (rest from reference TRBV5-1 and TRBJ1-4): KAGVTQTPRYLIKTRGQQVTLSCSPISGHRSVSWYQQTPGQGLQFLFEYFSETQRNKGNFPGRFSGRQFSNSRSEMNVSTLELGDSALYLCASSQAGLEKLFFGSGTQLSVL.

In this sample, this clone turned up a few times. V gene TRBV7-9 combines with J gene TRBJ1-6; TRBD1 is a possible D gene (5 bases). V was clipped by 5 bases and J by 9 bases, with 17 bases between them. CDR1 is SEHNR and CDR2 is FQNEAQ in the germline V gene (reference sequence). The CDR3 has 15 amino acids. The CDR3 nucleotides are TGTGCCAGCAGCGAAAGGGGCAGTTTAGCTTCACCCCTCCACTTT. This gives the protein CASSERGSLASPLHF.

The chain carries TRBV6-5 and TRBJ2-1; the match to TRBD1 covers 8 bases. Trimming took 7 bases from V and 0 from J; bases not matched to a gene: 5. The CDR3 contains 15 residues. The germline CDR1 and CDR2 sequences are MNHEY and SVGAGI. In nucleotides, the CDR3 is TGTGCCAGCACTTGGACAGGGACCTCCTACAATGAGCAGTTCTTC. It codes for CASTWTGTSYNEQFF.